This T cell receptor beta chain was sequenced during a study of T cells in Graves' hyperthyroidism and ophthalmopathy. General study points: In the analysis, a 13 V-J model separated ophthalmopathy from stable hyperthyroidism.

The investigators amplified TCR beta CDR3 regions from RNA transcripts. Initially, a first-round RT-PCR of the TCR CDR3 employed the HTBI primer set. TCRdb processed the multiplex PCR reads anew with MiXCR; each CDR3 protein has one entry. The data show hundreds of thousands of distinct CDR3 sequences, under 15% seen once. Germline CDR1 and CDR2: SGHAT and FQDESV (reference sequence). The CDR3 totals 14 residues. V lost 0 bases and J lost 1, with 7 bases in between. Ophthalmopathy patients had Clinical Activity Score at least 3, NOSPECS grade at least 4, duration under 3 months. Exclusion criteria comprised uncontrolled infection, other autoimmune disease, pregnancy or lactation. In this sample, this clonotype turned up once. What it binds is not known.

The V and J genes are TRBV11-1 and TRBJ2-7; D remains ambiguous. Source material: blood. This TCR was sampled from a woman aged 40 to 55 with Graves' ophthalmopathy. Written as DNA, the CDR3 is TGTGCCAGCAGCTTAGCCACGAGGTCCTACGAGCAGTACTTC. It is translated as CASSLATRSYEQYF.